This T cell receptor (beta chain) was retrieved from a study of blood T cell repertoires in COVID-19. About the study: T cells, B-cell-depleted T cells, or PBMCs supplied cDNA or gDNA.

Original analysis: The authors estimated nucleated cell counts from reference gene primer amplification. Clones were read by immunoSEQ multiplex PCR, and TCRdb kept only the in-frame ones, dropping some. V and J calls and clone size are those listed in that table; D and trimming were worked out from the DNA. The table records about 130,000 clones, roughly 80% of them present only once. The CDR3 has 14 amino acids. Trimming pared 8 bases from V and 1 base from J, leaving 14 bases between. CDR1 ENHRY and CDR2 SYGVKD come from the germline V gene. The sample comprised peripheral blood. This sequence joins TRBV10-3 and TRBJ1-1; tentative D call: TRBD1 (6 bases). The sequence was collected from a man aged 55 to 70 with acute or convalescent COVID-19. CDR3 nucleotide sequence: TGTGCCATCCTTGTTAGGACAGAGAACACTGAAGCTTTCTTT. Protein product: CAILVRTENTEAFF.